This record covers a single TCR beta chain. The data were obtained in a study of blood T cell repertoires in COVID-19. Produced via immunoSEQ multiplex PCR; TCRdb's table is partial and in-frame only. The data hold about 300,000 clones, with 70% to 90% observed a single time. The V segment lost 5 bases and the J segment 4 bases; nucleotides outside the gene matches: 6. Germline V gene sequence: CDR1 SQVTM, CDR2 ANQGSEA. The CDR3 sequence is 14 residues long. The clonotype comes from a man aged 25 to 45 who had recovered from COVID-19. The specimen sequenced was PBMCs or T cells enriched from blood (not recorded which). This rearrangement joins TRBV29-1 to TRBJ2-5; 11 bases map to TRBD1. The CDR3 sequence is CSVTGTGGAETQYF. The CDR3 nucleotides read TGCAGCGTTACCGGGACAGGGGGAGCAGAGACCCAGTACTTC.